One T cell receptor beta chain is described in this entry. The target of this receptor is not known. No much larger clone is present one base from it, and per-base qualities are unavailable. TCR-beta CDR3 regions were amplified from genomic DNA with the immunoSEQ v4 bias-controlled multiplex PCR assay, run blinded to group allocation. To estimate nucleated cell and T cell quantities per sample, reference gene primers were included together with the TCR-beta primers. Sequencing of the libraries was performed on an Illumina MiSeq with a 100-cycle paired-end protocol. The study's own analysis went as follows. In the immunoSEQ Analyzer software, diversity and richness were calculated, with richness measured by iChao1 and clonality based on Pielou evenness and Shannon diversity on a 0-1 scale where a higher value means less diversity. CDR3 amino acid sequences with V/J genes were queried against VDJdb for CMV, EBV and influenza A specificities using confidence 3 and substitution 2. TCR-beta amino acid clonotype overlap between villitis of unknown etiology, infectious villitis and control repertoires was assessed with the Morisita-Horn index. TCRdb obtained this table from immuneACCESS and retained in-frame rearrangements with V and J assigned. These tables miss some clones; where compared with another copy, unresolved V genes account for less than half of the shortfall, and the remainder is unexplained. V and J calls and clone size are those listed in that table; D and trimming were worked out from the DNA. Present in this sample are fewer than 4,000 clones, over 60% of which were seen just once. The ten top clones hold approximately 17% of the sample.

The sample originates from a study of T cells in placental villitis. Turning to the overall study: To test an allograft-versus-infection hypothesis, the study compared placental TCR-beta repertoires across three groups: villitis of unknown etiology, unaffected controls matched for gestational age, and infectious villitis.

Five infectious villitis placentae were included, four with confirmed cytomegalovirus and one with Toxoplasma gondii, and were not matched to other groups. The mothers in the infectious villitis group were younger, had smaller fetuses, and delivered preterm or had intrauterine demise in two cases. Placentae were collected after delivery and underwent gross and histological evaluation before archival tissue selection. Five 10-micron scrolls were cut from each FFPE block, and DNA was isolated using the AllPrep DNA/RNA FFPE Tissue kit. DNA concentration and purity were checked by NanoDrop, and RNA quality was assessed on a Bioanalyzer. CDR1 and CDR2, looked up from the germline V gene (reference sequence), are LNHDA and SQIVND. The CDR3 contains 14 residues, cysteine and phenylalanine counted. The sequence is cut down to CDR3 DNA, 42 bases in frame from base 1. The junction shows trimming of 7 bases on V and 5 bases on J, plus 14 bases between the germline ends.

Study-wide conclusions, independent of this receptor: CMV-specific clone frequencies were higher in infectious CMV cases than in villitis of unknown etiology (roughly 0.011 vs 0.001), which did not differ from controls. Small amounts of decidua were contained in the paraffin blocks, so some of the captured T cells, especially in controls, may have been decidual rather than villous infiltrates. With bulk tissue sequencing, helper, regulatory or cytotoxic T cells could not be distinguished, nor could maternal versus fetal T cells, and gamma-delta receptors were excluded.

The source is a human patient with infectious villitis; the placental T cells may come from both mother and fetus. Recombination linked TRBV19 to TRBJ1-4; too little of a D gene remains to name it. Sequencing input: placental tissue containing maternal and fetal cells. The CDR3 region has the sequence CASNPLDRNEKLFF. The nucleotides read TGTGCCAGTAATCCACTGGACCGAAATGAAAAACTGTTTTTT.